The clone carrying this T cell receptor beta chain was seen once. This record comes from a study of cytomegalovirus exposure and HLA in healthy donors. The table came from immunoSEQ multiplex PCR; TCRdb's copy has only in-frame clones and leaves some out. The sample yields 65,000 to 95,000 clones, approximately 96% seen once. The sequenced sample was PBMCs. This TCR came from a man aged 18 to 30 in good health and CMV-seronegative.

This CDR3 reads CASSRGQGYNQPQHF. For the CDR3, the DNA is TGTGCCAGCAGTAGAGGACAGGGGTATAATCAGCCCCAGCATTTT. The J gene is TRBJ1-5, the V gene TRBV25-1; the match to TRBD1 covers 9 bases. The CDR3 spans 15 residues. V shed 5 bases and J 4 bases; nucleotides not matched to a gene: 6. Per germline, CDR1 MGHDK and CDR2 SYGVNS.